Listed below are T cell receptor beta chains from one sample, sequenced in a study of blood T cell repertoires in COVID-19. Produced via immunoSEQ multiplex PCR; TCRdb's table is partial and in-frame only. The sample has about 220,000 clones, 84% seen once. Sequencing input: peripheral blood. The receptor source for this set is a young man with active or convalescent COVID-19. Both conserved end residues are part of each CDR3. The D gene is left open where the match is weak. The size entry is marked missing in some rows and otherwise reads once, few, many or a size class.

V gene	D gene	J gene	clone size	CDR3 DNA	CDR3 protein
TRBV10-3	NA	TRBJ1-2	few	TGTGCCATCAGCCTCCAAAAGAGAACCGTTAACTATGGCTACACCTTC	CAISLQKRTVNYGYTF
TRBV11-1	TRBD1	TRBJ1-1	NA	TGTGCCAGCAGCCAACACAGGGGCACTGAAGCTTTCTTT	CASSQHRGTEAFF
TRBV28	NA	TRBJ1-2	NA	TGTGCCAGCAGTTGGAGGGATTCCTATGGCTACACCTTC	CASSWRDSYGYTF
TRBV7-7	TRBD1	TRBJ2-5	once	TGTGCTAGCAGTCCCGGGACAGGGGGAGAGACCCAGTACTTC	CASSPGTGGETQYF
TRBV4-1	NA	TRBJ1-5	NA	TGCGCCAGCAGCCAAGAGTCAACTCTTAGCAATCAGCCCCAGCATTTT	CASSQESTLSNQPQHF
TRBV28	TRBD1	TRBJ1-5	NA	TGTGCAGGAGGAACACAGGGGGAGAGTCAGCCCCAGCATTTT	CAGGTQGESQPQHF
TRBV6-5	NA	TRBJ2-7	NA	TGTGCCAGCAGTTACTCGGACAGCTCCTACGAGCAGTACTTC	CASSYSDSSYEQYF
TRBV6-5	TRBD1	TRBJ1-4	NA	TGTGCCAGCAGGGGGGACAGGGGGCGAATTGAAAAACTGTTTTTT	CASRGDRGRIEKLFF
TRBV5-1	TRBD1	TRBJ2-2	NA	TGCGCCAGCAGCGGGAAGACAGGGCTCAACACCGGGGAGCTGTTTTTT	CASSGKTGLNTGELFF
TRBV7-2	NA	TRBJ2-5	once	TGTGCCAGCAGCAAGACAGGTTTCCAAGAGACCCAGTACTTC	CASSKTGFQETQYF
TRBV5-8	NA	TRBJ2-2	NA	TGTGCCAGCAGCTTGGCCGAGGGCACCGGGGAGCTGTTTTTT	CASSLAEGTGELFF
TRBV4-3	NA	TRBJ2-3	NA	TGCGCCAGCAGCGAAGGCGGAGCAGATACGCAGTATTTT	CASSEGGADTQYF
TRBV28	NA	TRBJ1-3	NA	TGTGCCAGCAGCTCTAACGGCAGGGGATCTGGAAACACCATATATTTT	CASSSNGRGSGNTIYF
TRBV6-4	NA	TRBJ2-3	NA	TGTGCCAGCAGTGAAACGGGGGTCACAGATACGCAGTATTTT	CASSETGVTDTQYF
TRBV29-1	TRBD1	TRBJ2-7	NA	TGCAGCGTCGTGATACCGGGACAGGCGGTCTCCTACGAGCAGTACTTC	CSVVIPGQAVSYEQYF
TRBV3-1/TRBV3-2	TRBD2	TRBJ2-7	NA	TGTGCCAGCAGCCACAGCGGGAGCTCCTACGAGCAGTACTTC	CASSHSGSSYEQYF